This TCR beta chain is from a study of blood T cell repertoires in COVID-19. Study-wide context: The United States, Italy and Spain supplied acute and convalescent COVID-19 samples.

Here immunoSEQ multiplex PCR was the method, and the copy in TCRdb shows in-frame clones only, minus some. Of 190,000 or so clones listed, approximately 80% were seen once; the top ten hold about 11%. Trimming removed 1 base from V and 4 bases from J, with 9 bases in between. Looked up from germline, CDR1 is LGHNA and CDR2 is YSLEER. The CDR3 contains 14 residues. Two consecutive negative NP/OP PCR tests, clearance, or resolved symptoms defined Cohort 3 recovery. Source material: PBMCs or T cells enriched from blood (not recorded which). V and J are TRBV4-3 and TRBJ2-3; D might be TRBD1 (6 bases). This clonotype was sampled from a man aged 40-55 years who had recovered from COVID-19. The CDR3 DNA is TGCGCCAGCAGCCAAGTGGGGGCCGCAGATACGCAGTATTTT. Its protein is CASSQVGAADTQYF.